This TCR beta chain originates from a study of blood T cell repertoires in COVID-19. Libraries were prepared by immunoSEQ multiplex PCR; TCRdb keeps only in-frame clonotypes and omits some of them. Among about 74,000 clones listed, about 86% were seen once. V dropped 2 bases and J dropped 0 bases, with 11 bases sitting between them. Germline V gives CDR1 LNHDA, CDR2 SQIVND (reference sequence). This CDR3 region has 16 residues. This clonotype was obtained from a woman aged 80 or over with active or convalescent COVID-19. This chain connects TRBV19 to TRBJ1-5; maybe TRBD1 (5 bases). The sample taken for sequencing was peripheral blood. CDR3 protein: CASSIWGLNSNQPQHF. The DNA for the CDR3 is TGTGCCAGTAGTATATGGGGACTAAATAGCAATCAGCCCCAGCATTTT.